The T cell receptor beta chain under discussion was sequenced for a study of human T cells and chemical hapten exposure. As the library was built, unique molecular identifiers were attached to individual cDNA molecules. A single record per CDR3 protein comes from TCRdb applying MiXCR to the RACE reads. The table has approximately 81,000 distinct CDR3 sequences, over 8.5% seen once. Indicated time point: healthy volunteer bleed at 6 weeks. The authors extracted total RNA from unfractionated whole blood. Trimming took 5 bases from V and 8 from J, leaving 12 bases between them. The V gene's germline CDR1 is SGHVS and CDR2 FQNEAQ. The CDR3 runs 12 residues.

The sample was whole blood. J is TRBJ1-1 and V is TRBV7-8; D may be TRBD1 (6 bases). The sequence came from a male donor in good health. Some clones in this sample may be carry-over from other donors' samples. Here the CDR3 reads CASSPGAGEAFF. Here the CDR3 DNA reads TGTGCCAGCAGCCCAGGGGCAGGCGAAGCTTTCTTT.